The subject of this entry is one T cell receptor beta chain. Under the authors' procedure: Estimates of nucleated cell counts were drawn from the amplification of reference gene primers. The method was immunoSEQ multiplex PCR; TCRdb's version includes in-frame clones alone and lacks a portion of them. From that table come the V and J calls and clone size; the DNA was used to work out D and trimming. Here the sample spans roughly 250,000 clones, around 83% being singletons. This sample is part of a study of blood T cell repertoires in COVID-19. Study background: Acute and convalescent COVID-19 samples came from the United States, Italy and Spain. PBMCs, B-cell-depleted T cells, or T cells were the source of the cDNA or gDNA that made up the material.

This receptor was taken from a middle-aged man with active or convalescent COVID-19. Source material: peripheral blood.

The CDR3 DNA reads TGTGCCAGCAGCTTGGTGACGGGAGGCCCGACCCAGTACTTC. Encoded protein: CASSLVTGGPTQYF. The chain is built from TRBV5-6 and TRBJ2-5, with 7 bases fitting TRBD2. V gave up 0 bases and J gave up 7 bases; unmatched junction bases: 6. CDR1 is SGHDT, CDR2 YYEEEE, per germline. The CDR3 extends over 14 amino acids.